Listed below are T cell receptor beta chains from one sample, sequenced in a study of neurological immune-mediated disorders. TCRdb itself ran the 5' RACE reads through MiXCR, one entry per CDR3 protein. In the table there are 57,000 or so distinct CDR3 sequences, roughly 9.7% of which are singletons. Sequenced: PBMCs. These receptors were obtained from a young man in good health. The CDR3 runs from the conserved cysteine through the conserved F or W. Fields, in order: V gene, J gene, clone size, D gene, CDR3 protein, CDR3 DNA. D genes are given only for firm matches. Expanded clones are given a class, and other clones once, few, many or no size at all.

>TRBV7-6|TRBJ2-1|NA|TRBD2
CASSLVAREALGNEQFF
TGTGCCAGCAGCTTAGTAGCGCGGGAGGCCTTAGGGAATGAGCAGTTCTTC
>TRBV6-2/TRBV6-3|TRBJ1-5|many|NA
CASSYSLVQPQHF
TGTGCCAGCAGTTACTCGTTGGTCCAGCCCCAGCATTTT
>TRBV20-1|TRBJ2-2|many|NA
CSASDGANTGELFF
TGCAGTGCTTCCGACGGGGCTAACACCGGGGAGCTGTTTTTT
>TRBV7-2|TRBJ2-4|many|TRBD2
CASSPLAGGPGHIQYF
TGTGCCAGCAGTCCGCTAGCGGGAGGGCCTGGGCACATTCAGTACTTC
>TRBV7-2|TRBJ1-3|many|TRBD1
CASSTRQGGNTIYF
TGTGCCAGCAGTACGAGACAGGGTGGAAACACCATATATTTT
>TRBV3-1|TRBJ2-7|many|NA
CASSQGQINYEQYF
TGTGCCAGCAGCCAAGGGCAGATTAACTACGAGCAGTACTTC
>TRBV28|TRBJ1-2|many|TRBD1
CASSSSLGTGGREGGYTF
TGTGCCAGCTCATCATCTTTGGGGACAGGGGGTCGTGAGGGGGGCTACACCTTC
>TRBV28|TRBJ1-5|many|NA
CASSLRPLHQPQHF
TGTGCCAGCAGTTTGCGACCGCTACATCAGCCCCAGCATTTT
>TRBV20-1|TRBJ2-7|many|TRBD1
CSAWDSAPSEQYF
TGCAGTGCGTGGGACAGCGCCCCCTCCGAGCAGTACTTC
>TRBV20-1|TRBJ2-7|many|TRBD1
CSASGSYRDRGSYEQYF
TGCAGTGCTAGTGGGTCGTACCGGGACAGGGGATCCTACGAGCAGTACTTC
>TRBV5-1|TRBJ1-1|many|NA
CASSLQGTNTEAFF
TGCGCCAGCAGCTTACAGGGAACCAACACTGAAGCTTTCTTT
>TRBV5-5|TRBJ2-3|many|NA
CASTLEGTQYF
TGTGCCAGCACTCTGGAGGGTACGCAGTATTTT
>TRBV7-9|TRBJ2-1|few|TRBD2
CASSSLSGRTYNEQFF
TGTGCCAGCAGCTCCCTGAGCGGGAGGACCTACAATGAGCAGTTCTTC
>TRBV7-9|TRBJ1-6|many|NA
CASSPAPGAPLHF
TGTGCCAGCAGCCCCGCCCCGGGCGCACCCCTCCACTTT
>TRBV27|TRBJ1-4|few|TRBD1
CASSLNRGEVKLFF
TGTGCCAGCAGTTTAAACAGGGGCGAGGTAAAACTGTTTTTT
>TRBV20-1|TRBJ1-5|many|NA
CSAKEPGGQPQHF
TGCAGTGCTAAAGAGCCTGGCGGTCAGCCCCAGCATTTT
>TRBV5-6|TRBJ2-7|many|NA
CASTLGLMDEQYF
TGTGCCAGCACGTTGGGACTGATGGACGAGCAGTACTTC
>TRBV20-1|TRBJ2-1|many|NA
CSASERIPPYNEQFF
TGCAGTGCTAGTGAACGGATCCCCCCCTACAATGAGCAGTTCTTC
>TRBV15|TRBJ2-1|many|TRBD2
CATSSGASGKVDEQFF
TGTGCCACCAGCAGCGGGGCTAGCGGGAAGGTGGATGAGCAGTTCTTC
>TRBV6-8|TRBJ1-2|many|TRBD1
CASSDGGGSRYNYGYTF
TGTGCCAGCAGTGACGGAGGGGGCTCGCGTTATAACTATGGCTACACCTTC
>TRBV3-1|TRBJ2-6|many|NA
CASSPISGANVLTF
TGTGCCAGCAGCCCCATTAGTGGGGCCAACGTCCTGACTTTC
>TRBV5-1|TRBJ2-2|many|TRBD2
CASSRVPLAANTGELFF
TGCGCCAGCAGCCGTGTACCACTAGCGGCGAACACCGGGGAGCTGTTTTTT
>TRBV28|TRBJ1-1|many|NA
CASGRLEAFF
TGTGCCAGCGGCAGGCTAGAAGCTTTCTTT
>TRBV10-2|TRBJ2-2|few|NA
CASSRGRNTGELFF
TGCGCCAGCAGTCGGGGGAGGAACACCGGGGAGCTGTTTTTT
>TRBV6-5|TRBJ2-2|many|NA
CASSYGLPPTGELFF
TGTGCCAGCAGTTACGGTCTTCCCCCCACCGGGGAGCTGTTTTTT
>TRBV20-1|TRBJ1-5|many|NA
CSARLRMAQPQHF
TGCAGTGCTAGACTAAGAATGGCACAACCCCAGCATTTT
>TRBV28|TRBJ1-4|many|TRBD1
CASNYRGGANEKLFF
TGTGCCAGCAATTACAGGGGCGGGGCTAATGAAAAACTGTTTTTT
>TRBV3-1|TRBJ2-2|many|TRBD2
CASSPNSGRTGELFF
TGTGCCAGCAGCCCAAATAGCGGGAGGACCGGGGAGCTGTTTTTT